This TCR beta chain was observed in a study of tumor and adjacent non-tumor tissue in lung cancer. Overall study: Histology: about twelve adenocarcinoma, a couple of squamous cell carcinoma, 1 small cell lung cancer. Stage I to III disease affected approximately 11 men and roughly five women aged about 31 to 76. Study conclusions and caveats: Tumor repertoires had a smaller top 100 clone share than normal lung. Higher tumor TCR diversity was associated with shorter survival.

Three rounds of nested PCR, following a modified ARM-PCR protocol, produced the TCRbeta library. Each CDR3 protein gets one entry after TCRdb re-called the multiplex PCR reads with MiXCR. The table has approximately 100,000 distinct CDR3 sequences, 65% seen once; the top ten hold roughly 19%. No cell sorting was done before RNA was extracted from the tissue. The normal lung tissue was taken more than 3 cm from the tumor edge. This clonotype was picked up one time. Its antigen is not known. In germline, CDR1 is SGHNT, CDR2 YENEEA. The CDR3 runs to 17 residues. The V and J ends lost 6 bases and 6 bases respectively, with 27 bases between them.

The sequence was collected from a man aged 30-40 years with non-small cell lung cancer. Sequenced sample: distant non-tumor lung tissue. J is TRBJ2-7 and V is TRBV11-3; D is perhaps TRBD1 (5 bases). The CDR3 DNA is TGTGCCAGCAGTGCCCACCGAAACCAGGACAAGTCTCGCGAGCAGTACTTC. This sequence encodes CASSAHRNQDKSREQYF.